Below are 8 T cell receptor beta chains sequenced from a single sample in a study of blood T cell repertoires in COVID-19 (dated by TCRdb to 2019 to 2021). To prepare the library, the immunoSEQ multiplex PCR assay was applied. Held by TCRdb, this immuneACCESS table contains in-frame sequences only and omits some clones. Under half of the omission traces to an unresolved V gene where checked; the cause of the rest is unknown. In all, the sample holds some 350,000 clones, and over 70% of those were seen once. Under 3% of the sample belongs to the ten largest clones. Sequenced input: peripheral blood. The receptors stem from a man aged 25 to 40 with active or convalescent COVID-19.

The chain is built from TRBV11-2 and TRBJ2-3, with no clear D. The CDR3 runs 13 residues. Per the germline V gene, CDR1 is SGHAT and CDR2 is FQNNGV. Trimming shortened V by 0 bases and J by 4 bases, and 5 bases separated the two germline ends. CDR3 sequence reads: CASSLDQADTQYF. The CDR3 DNA follows: TGTGCCAGCAGCTTAGACCAGGCAGATACGCAGTATTTT. The full variable domain, its missing parts supplied by reference TRBV11-2 and TRBJ2-3, is EAGVAQSPRYKIIEKRQSVAFWCNPISGHATLYWYQQILGQGPKLLIQFQNNGVVDDSQLPKDRFSAERLKGVDSTLKIQPAKLEDSAVYLCASSLDQADTQYFGPGTRLTVL.

This clone was seen a handful of times. Other nucleotide sequences from this sample produce the same CDR3. The V and J genes are TRBV19 and TRBJ1-1; D remains unclear. Trimming took off 4 bases at V and 2 bases at J, with 8 bases between the two ends. Per germline, CDR1 LNHDA and CDR2 SQIVND (reference sequence). CDR3 size: 13 residues. CDR3 sequence: CASSTRVNTEAFF. The CDR3 region has the DNA TGTGCCAGTAGTACTAGAGTCAACACTGAAGCTTTCTTT.

This chain connects TRBV28 to TRBJ1-4, with TRBD1 as a possible D gene (6 bases). This CDR3 comprises 16 residues. V was cut by 6 bases and J by 11 bases, with 25 bases left in between. CDR1 is MDHEN and CDR2 is SYDVKM in the germline V gene. The CDR3 here is CASSPGGVQGGRKLFF. As DNA, the CDR3 is TGTGCCAGCAGCCCTGGCGGGGTACAGGGAGGGAGGAAACTGTTTTTT. The variable domain in full, completed from reference TRBV28 and TRBJ1-4, reads DVKVTQSSRYLVKRTGEKVFLECVQDMDHENMFWYRQDPGLGLRLIYFSYDVKMKEKGDIPEGYSVSREKKERFSLILESASTNQTSMYLCASSPGGVQGGRKLFFGSGTQLSVL.

This clone turned up a few times. The chain uses TRBV19 and TRBJ1-1; the D gene is possibly TRBD1 (5 bases). The CDR3 spans 15 residues. Germline CDR1 is LNHDA and CDR2 is SQIVND (reference sequence). Trimming took 1 base from V and 3 from J, leaving 12 bases between them. This CDR3 is CASSIGRGLYTEAFF. CDR3 nucleotides: TGTGCCAGTAGTATAGGTCGGGGACTGTACACTGAAGCTTTCTTT.

The rearrangement uses TRBV4-1 and TRBJ1-6; 8 bases align to TRBD1. The CDR3 covers 15 residues. Germline V CDR1 and CDR2: MGHRA, YSYEKL. The junction had 6 bases not matched to a gene; V was cut back by 3 bases and J by 8 bases. The CDR3 here is CASSHAQGEDSPLHF. As DNA, the CDR3 is TGCGCCAGCAGCCACGCACAGGGGGAGGATTCACCCCTCCACTTT.

The CDR3 region is CASSEQQGASQPQHF. CDR3 nucleotide sequence: TGTGCCAGCAGTGAACAACAGGGGGCAAGTCAGCCCCAGCATTTT. This chain connects TRBV2 to TRBJ1-5; 9 bases fit TRBD1. Germline V gene lookup returns CDR1 SNHLY and CDR2 FYNNEI. CDR3 length: 15 residues. V lost 2 bases, J lost 6 bases, and 5 bases stayed unmatched.

The J gene is TRBJ2-3, the V gene TRBV9; maybe TRBD2 (5 bases). The CDR3 is 15 amino acids. The germline CDR1 and CDR2 sequences are SGDLS and YYNGEE. Trimming took off 0 bases at V and 1 base at J, with 9 bases between the two ends. CDR3: CASSVGWRGTDTQYF. CDR3 DNA sequence: TGTGCCAGCAGCGTAGGCTGGCGGGGCACAGATACGCAGTATTTT.

This chain joins TRBV7-8 and TRBJ1-4; D is ambiguous. The CDR3 contains 14 residues. V was trimmed by 5 bases and J by 6 bases, leaving 13 bases between them. From germline, CDR1 is SGHVS and CDR2 FQNEAQ. The CDR3 loop is CASSRAGGDEKLFF. CDR3 coding DNA: TGTGCCAGCAGCCGAGCCGGAGGAGATGAAAAACTGTTTTTT.